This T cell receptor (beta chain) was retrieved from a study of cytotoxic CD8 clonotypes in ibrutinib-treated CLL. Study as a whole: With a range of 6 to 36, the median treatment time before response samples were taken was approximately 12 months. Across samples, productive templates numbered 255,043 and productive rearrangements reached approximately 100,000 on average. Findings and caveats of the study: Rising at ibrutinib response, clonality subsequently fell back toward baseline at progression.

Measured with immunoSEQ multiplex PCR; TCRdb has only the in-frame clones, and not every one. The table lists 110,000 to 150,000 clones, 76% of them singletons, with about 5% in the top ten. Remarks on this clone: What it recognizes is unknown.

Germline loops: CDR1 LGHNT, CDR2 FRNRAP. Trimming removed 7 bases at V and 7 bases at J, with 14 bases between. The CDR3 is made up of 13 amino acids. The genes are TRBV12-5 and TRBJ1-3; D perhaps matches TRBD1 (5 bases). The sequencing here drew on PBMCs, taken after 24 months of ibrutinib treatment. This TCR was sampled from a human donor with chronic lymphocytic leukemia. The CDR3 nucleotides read TGTGCTAGTGCCCCACCCTGGGGGAACACCATATATTTT. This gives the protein CASAPPWGNTIYF.